Following are 10 T cell receptor beta chains from one sample sequenced in a study of read filtering for tumor transcriptome and immune sequencing. This library used around 400 ng RNA and molecular barcoded adaptors spanning alpha/delta and beta/gamma chains. TCRdb processed the reads anew with MiXCR; each CDR3 protein has one entry. The repertoire has 20,000 to 30,000 distinct CDR3 sequences, around 20% of them found once; the top ten carry roughly 16%. The sample comprised a population of CD138-negative cells sorted from bone marrow. These receptors all come from a donor at least 40 years old with multiple myeloma.

This clonotype was counted a few times. Possible read error: a much larger clone is one base away. This sequence joins TRBV6-5 and TRBJ2-7; possible D gene TRBD1, 6 bases. The CDR3 sequence is 15 residues long. The germline V gene encodes CDR1 MNHEY and CDR2 SVGAGI. The CDR3 DNA is TGTGCCAGCAGTTACTCGGCTAGGGGGAACTACGAGCGGTACTTC. The encoded protein is CASSYSARGNYERYF.

This clonotype was counted at least ten times. The J gene is TRBJ2-1, the V gene TRBV5-1, with TRBD1 identical over 7 bases. The ends lost 2 bases at V and 8 bases at J; junction bases unmatched: 4. The CDR3 is 13 amino acids. Germline CDR1 reads SGHRS; CDR2 reads YFSETQ. CDR3 loop: CASSFNRGHEQFF. The CDR3 nucleotides are TGCGCCAGCAGCTTTAACAGGGGTCATGAGCAGTTCTTC.

A note on this clonotype: An end of the junction does not agree with germline; a read error may underlie this. The chain uses TRBV29-1 and TRBJ2-1; D might be TRBD2 (5 bases). Germline CDR1 is SQVTM and CDR2 is ANQGSEA. This CDR3 has 12 amino acids. DNA for the CDR3: TGTAGCGTTGTATGGGCTGATCTTGAGCAGTTCTTC. Translating gives CSVVWADLEQFF.

On this clonotype itself: A much larger clone differs from this one at a single base, so this may be a read error. The rearrangement uses TRBV19 and TRBJ2-7; TRBD2 aligns across 10 bases. The CDR3 spans 15 residues. Germline V gives CDR1 LNHDA, CDR2 SQIVND (reference sequence). CDR3 bases: TGTGCCAGTAGGGCTCCGGGACTAGCGAGTTACGAGAAGTACTTC. This translates into CASRAPGLASYEKYF.

There are many counts of this clonotype. J is TRBJ2-1 and V is TRBV9; 9 bases are shared with TRBD1. CDR3 length: 15 residues. J gave up 8 bases and V 4 bases, and 10 bases lay outside the gene matches. CDR1 is SGDLS and CDR2 is YYNGEE in the germline V gene. The CDR3 DNA follows: TGTGCCAGCAGCCCGTCCGGGACAGGGTTCGATGAGCAGTTCTTC. Amino acid sequence: CASSPSGTGFDEQFF.

A word on this clonotype: A far larger clone is just one base off, so this is likely a read error. Here the CDR3 DNA reads TGCAGCGTTTTAGCGGGATGCGGCACAGATACGCAGTATTTT. This translates into CSVLAGCGTDTQYF. The chain joins TRBV29-1 to TRBJ1-4, with 8 bases identical to TRBD2. The J call is doubtful: the DNA matches TRBJ2-3 better. CDR1 and CDR2 (germline): SQVTM, ANQGSEA. This CDR3 has 14 amino acids.

This clonotype is medium-sized (0.01 to 0.1%) within its sample. The chain carries TRBV11-2 and TRBJ2-1; 11 bases align to TRBD2. This CDR3 has 17 residues. The V gene's germline CDR1 is SGHAT and CDR2 FQNNGV. The V gene end was trimmed by 1 base and the J gene end by 2 bases; junction bases not matched to a gene: 4. The CDR3 DNA reads as TGTGCCAGCAGCTTAGTAGGGACTAGCGGTCCCTACAATGAGCAGTTCTTC. This sequence encodes CASSLVGTSGPYNEQFF.

There are many counts of this clonotype. The chain has TRBV7-2 and TRBJ2-3; 7 positions match TRBD2. With V trimmed by 2 bases and J by 0 bases, 2 bases remained unmatched. Germline-derived CDR1 and CDR2 are SGHTA and FQGNSA. The CDR3 runs 15 residues. The DNA of the CDR3 is TGTGCCAGCAGCTTAACGGGAGGCAGCACAGATACGCAGTATTTT. Encoded protein: CASSLTGGSTDTQYF.

This clonotype was seen many times. The CDR3 nucleotides read TGTGCTTCAGGGTTATTTGTTGAGCAGTTCTTC. Its protein is CASGLFVEQFF. The chain couples TRBV27 to TRBJ2-1; D perhaps matches TRBD1 (5 bases). Germline V gene data show CDR1 as MNHEY and CDR2 as SMNVEV (reference sequence). The CDR3 loop spans 11 amino acids.

This clonotype was counted many times. The chain uses TRBV6-1 and TRBJ2-3; 12 nucleotides agree with TRBD2. Germline trimming cut 4 bases from V and 7 bases from J; bases unmatched to any gene: 9. The CDR3 totals 16 residues. The germline gives CDR1 MNHNS, CDR2 SASEGT. CDR3 bases: TGTGCCAGCAGTGCCCAGGCGACTAGCGGGAGAAATACGCAGTATTTT. Protein: CASSAQATSGRNTQYF.